The clone carrying this T cell receptor (beta chain) was observed a few times. Its specificity is not known. These data come from a study of T-cell reconstitution after alpha-beta-depleted transplantation in children. Whole-study findings and limits: Expanded clones from the graft, numbering several hundred, reportedly supplied alpha-beta T cells about two months after transplant. Surviving recipient cells, namely T cells and thymic progenitors, were the source of high day-60 TCRbeta diversity in some patients. T-cell counts and diversity at one year post-transplant came mainly from newly produced T cells.

Unique molecular identifiers were incorporated during preparation of the TCRbeta library. TCRdb reanalysed the PCR reads using MiXCR and keeps one entry per CDR3 protein. The sample lists around 300,000 distinct CDR3 sequences; approximately 23% were seen once. The germline CDR1 and CDR2 sequences are DFQATT and SNEGSKA (reference sequence). The V segment lost 1 base and the J segment 4 bases; nucleotides outside the gene matches: 9. The length of the CDR3 is 15 residues. The chain is built from TRBV20-1 and TRBJ2-7; 8 nucleotides line up with TRBD2. The starting material was PBMCs, mostly from graft donor cells, obtained 180 days after TCRalphabeta/CD19-depleted stem cell transplant. The TCR originated in a male patient aged 5 to 17 who had a stem cell transplant for acute lymphoblastic leukemia, so the T cells may come from the graft donor. CDR3 region: CSARVGVRGRYEQYF. Written as DNA, the CDR3 is TGCAGTGCTAGAGTAGGAGTTCGCGGGAGGTACGAGCAGTACTTC.